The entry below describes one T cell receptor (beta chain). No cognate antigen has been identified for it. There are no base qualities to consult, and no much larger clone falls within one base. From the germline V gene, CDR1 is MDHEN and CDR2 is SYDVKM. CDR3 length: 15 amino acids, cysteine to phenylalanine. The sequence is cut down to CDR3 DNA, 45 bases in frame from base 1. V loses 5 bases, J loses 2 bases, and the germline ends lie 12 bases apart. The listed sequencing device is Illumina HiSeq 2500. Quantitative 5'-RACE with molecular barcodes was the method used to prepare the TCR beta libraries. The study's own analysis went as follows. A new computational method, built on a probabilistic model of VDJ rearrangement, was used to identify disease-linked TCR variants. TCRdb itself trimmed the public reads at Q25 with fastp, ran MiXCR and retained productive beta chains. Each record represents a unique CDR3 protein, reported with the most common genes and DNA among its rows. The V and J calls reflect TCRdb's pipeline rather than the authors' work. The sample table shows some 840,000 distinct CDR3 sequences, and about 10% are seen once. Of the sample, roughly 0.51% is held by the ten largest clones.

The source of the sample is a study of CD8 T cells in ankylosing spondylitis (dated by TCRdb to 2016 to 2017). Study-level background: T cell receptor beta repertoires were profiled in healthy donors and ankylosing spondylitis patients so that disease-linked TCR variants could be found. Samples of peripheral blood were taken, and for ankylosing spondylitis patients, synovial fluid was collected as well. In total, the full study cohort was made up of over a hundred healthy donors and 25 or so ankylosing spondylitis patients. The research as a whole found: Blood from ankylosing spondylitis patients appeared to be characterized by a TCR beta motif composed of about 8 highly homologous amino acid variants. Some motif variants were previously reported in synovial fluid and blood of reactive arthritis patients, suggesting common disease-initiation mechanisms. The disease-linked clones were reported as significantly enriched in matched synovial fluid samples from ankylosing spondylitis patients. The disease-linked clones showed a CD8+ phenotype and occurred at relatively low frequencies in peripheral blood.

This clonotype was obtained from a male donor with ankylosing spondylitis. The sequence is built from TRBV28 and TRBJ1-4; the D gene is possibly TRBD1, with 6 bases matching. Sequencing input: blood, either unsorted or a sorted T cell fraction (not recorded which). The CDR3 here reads CASSRPGQTNEKLFF. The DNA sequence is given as TGTGCCAGCAGTCGACCCGGACAGACTAATGAAAAACTGTTTTTT.